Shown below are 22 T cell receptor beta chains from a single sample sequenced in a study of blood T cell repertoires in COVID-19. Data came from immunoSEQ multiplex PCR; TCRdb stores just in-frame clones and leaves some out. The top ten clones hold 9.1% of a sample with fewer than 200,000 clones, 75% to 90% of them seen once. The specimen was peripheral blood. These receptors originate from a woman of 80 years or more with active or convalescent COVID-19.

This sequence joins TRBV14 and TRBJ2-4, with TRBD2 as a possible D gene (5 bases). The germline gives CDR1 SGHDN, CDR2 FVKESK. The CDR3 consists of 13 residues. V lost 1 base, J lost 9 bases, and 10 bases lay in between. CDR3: CASSQAGAGIQYF. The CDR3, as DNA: TGTGCCAGCAGCCAAGCTGGTGCGGGCATTCAGTACTTC. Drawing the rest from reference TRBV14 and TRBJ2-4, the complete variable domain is EAGVTQFPSHSVIEKGQTVTLRCDPISGHDNLYWYRRVMGKEIKFLLHFVKESKQDESGMPNNRFLAERTGGTYSTLKVQPAELEDSGVYFCASSQAGAGIQYFGAGTRLSVL.

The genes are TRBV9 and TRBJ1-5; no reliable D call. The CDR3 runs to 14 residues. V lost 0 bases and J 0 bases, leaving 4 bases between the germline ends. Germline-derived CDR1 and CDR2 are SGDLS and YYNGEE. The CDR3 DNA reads TGTGCCAGCAGCGTAGGTAATAGCAATCAGCCCCAGCATTTT. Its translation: CASSVGNSNQPQHF.

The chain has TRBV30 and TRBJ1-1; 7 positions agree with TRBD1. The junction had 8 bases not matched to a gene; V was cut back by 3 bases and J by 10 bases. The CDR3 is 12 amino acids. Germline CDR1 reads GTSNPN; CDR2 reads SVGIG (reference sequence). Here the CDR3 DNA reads TGTGCCTGGAGGAGGGAACAGGGGAGAGCTTTCTTT. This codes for CAWRREQGRAFF.

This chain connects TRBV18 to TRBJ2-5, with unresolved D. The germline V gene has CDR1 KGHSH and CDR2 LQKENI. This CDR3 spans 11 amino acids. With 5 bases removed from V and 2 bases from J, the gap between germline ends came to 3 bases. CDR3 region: CASSEQETQYF. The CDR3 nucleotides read TGTGCCAGCTCAGAGCAAGAGACCCAGTACTTC.

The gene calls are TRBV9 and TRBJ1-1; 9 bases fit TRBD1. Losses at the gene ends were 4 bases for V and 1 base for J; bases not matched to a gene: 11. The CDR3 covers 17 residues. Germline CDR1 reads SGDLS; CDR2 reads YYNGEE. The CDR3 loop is CASSPMGQGGANTEAFF. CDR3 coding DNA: TGTGCCAGCAGCCCTATGGGACAGGGTGGCGCGAACACTGAAGCTTTCTTT. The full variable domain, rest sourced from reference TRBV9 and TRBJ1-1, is DSGVTQTPKHLITATGQRVTLRCSPRSGDLSVYWYQQSLDQGLQFLIQYYNGEERAKGNILERFSAQQFPDLHSELNLSSLELGDSALYFCASSPMGQGGANTEAFFGQGTRLTVV.

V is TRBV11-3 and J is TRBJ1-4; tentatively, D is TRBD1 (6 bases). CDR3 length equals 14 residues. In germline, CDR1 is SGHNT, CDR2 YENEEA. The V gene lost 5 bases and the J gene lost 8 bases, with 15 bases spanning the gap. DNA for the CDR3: TGTGCCAGCAGCCTCGGACAGCCTCCGGAAAAACTGTTTTTT. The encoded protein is CASSLGQPPEKLFF.

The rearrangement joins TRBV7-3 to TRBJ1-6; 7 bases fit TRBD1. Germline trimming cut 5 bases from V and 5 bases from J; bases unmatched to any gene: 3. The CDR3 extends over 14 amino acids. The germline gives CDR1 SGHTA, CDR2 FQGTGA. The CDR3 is CASSRGQNNSPLHF. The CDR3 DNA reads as TGTGCCAGCAGCCGGGGACAGAATAATTCACCCCTCCACTTT. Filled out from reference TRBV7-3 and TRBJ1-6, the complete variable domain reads GAGVSQTPSNKVTEKGKYVELRCDPISGHTALYWYRQSLGQGPEFLIYFQGTGAADDSGLPNDRFFAVRPEGSVSTLKIQRTERGDSAVYLCASSRGQNNSPLHFGNGTRLTVT.

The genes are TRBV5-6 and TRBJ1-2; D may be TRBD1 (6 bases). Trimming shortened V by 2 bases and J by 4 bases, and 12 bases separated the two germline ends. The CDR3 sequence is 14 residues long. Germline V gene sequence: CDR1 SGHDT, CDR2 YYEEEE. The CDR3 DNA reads TGTGCCAGCAGCTTCACAGGGACCGCCTATGGCTACACCTTC. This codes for CASSFTGTAYGYTF.

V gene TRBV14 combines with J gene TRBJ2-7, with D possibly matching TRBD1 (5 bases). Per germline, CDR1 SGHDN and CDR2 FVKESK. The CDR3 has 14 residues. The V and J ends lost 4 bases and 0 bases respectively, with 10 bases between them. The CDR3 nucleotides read TGTGCCAGCAGCCGGAGCCAGGGCTCCTACGAGCAGTACTTC. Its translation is CASSRSQGSYEQYF.

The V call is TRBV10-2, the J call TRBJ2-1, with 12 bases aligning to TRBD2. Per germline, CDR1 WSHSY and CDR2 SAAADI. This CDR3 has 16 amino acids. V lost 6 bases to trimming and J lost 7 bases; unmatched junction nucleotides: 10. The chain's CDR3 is CASRTLLAGGLNEQFF. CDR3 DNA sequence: TGCGCCAGCAGGACCTTACTAGCGGGGGGTTTGAATGAGCAGTTCTTC.

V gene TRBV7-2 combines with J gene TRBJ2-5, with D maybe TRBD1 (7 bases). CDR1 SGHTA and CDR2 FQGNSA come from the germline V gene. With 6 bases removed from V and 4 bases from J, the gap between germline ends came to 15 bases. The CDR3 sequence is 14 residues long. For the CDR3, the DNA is TGTGCCAGCAGTCCACCAGGGGGGCGAGAGACCCAGTACTTC. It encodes CASSPPGGRETQYF.

The CDR3 spells CASSLPGTGVKTQYF. CDR3 nucleotides: TGTGCCAGCAGCCTTCCCGGGACAGGGGTAAAGACCCAGTACTTC. The genes are TRBV5-8 and TRBJ2-5; 10 bases align to TRBD1. Germline values: CDR1 SGHTS, CDR2 YDEGEE. This CDR3 has 15 amino acids. V shed 4 bases and J 6 bases; nucleotides not matched to a gene: 9.

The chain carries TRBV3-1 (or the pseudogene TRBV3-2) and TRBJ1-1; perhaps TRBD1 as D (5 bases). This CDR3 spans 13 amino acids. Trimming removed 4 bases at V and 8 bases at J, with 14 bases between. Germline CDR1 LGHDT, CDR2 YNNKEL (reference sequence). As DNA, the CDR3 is TGTGCCAGCAGCCGTTCTGCGGGGGTGGAAGCTTTCTTT. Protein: CASSRSAGVEAFF.

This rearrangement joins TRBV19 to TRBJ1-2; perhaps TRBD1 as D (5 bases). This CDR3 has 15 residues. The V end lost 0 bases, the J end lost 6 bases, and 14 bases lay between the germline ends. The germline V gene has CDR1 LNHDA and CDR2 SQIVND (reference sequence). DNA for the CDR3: TGTGCCAGTAGTATAGATAGGTTGGGGGGGGATGGCTACACCTTC. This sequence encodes CASSIDRLGGDGYTF.

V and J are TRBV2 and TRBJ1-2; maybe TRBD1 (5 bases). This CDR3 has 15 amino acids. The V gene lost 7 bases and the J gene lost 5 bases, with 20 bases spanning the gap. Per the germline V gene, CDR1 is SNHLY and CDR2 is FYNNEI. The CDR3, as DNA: TGTGCCAGCACCTGGGTTGGCAGGGTTGTATATGGCTACACCTTC. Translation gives CASTWVGRVVYGYTF.

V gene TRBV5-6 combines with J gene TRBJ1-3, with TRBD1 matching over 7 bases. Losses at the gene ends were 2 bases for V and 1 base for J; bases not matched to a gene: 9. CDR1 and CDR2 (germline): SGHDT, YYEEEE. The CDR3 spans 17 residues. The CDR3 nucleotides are TGTGCCAGCAGCTTCGCCTCGACAGGGTATTCTGGAAACACCATATATTTT. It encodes CASSFASTGYSGNTIYF. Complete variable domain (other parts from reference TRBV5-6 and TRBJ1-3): DAGVTQSPTHLIKTRGQQVTLRCSPKSGHDTVSWYQQALGQGPQFIFQYYEEEERQRGNFPDRFSGHQFPNYSSELNVNALLLGDSALYLCASSFASTGYSGNTIYFGEGSWLTVV.

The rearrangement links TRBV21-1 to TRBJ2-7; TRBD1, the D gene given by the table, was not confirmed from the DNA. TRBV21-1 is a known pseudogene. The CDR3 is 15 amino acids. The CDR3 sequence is CASRLFRTGSYEQYF. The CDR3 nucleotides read TGTGCCAGCAGACTTTTCCGGACAGGGTCCTACGAGCAGTACTTC.

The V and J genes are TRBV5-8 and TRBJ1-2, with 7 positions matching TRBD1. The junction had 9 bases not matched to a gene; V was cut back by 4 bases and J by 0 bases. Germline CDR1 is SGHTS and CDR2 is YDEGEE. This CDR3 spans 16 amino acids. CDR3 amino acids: CASSIEKDRTNYGYTF. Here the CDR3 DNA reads TGTGCCAGCAGCATCGAAAAGGACAGGACTAACTATGGCTACACCTTC.

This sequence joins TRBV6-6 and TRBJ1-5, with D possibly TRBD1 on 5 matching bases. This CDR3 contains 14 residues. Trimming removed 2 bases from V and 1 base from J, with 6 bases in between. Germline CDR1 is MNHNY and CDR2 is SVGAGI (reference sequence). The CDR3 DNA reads TGTGCCAGCAGTTACGGACAAAGCAATCAGCCCCAGCATTTT. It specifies CASSYGQSNQPQHF.

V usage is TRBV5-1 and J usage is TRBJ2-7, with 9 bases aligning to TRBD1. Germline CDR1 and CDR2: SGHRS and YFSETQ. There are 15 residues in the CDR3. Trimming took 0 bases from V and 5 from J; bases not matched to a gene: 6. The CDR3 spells CASSLGGQGPNEQYF. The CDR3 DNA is TGCGCCAGCAGCTTGGGAGGACAGGGGCCTAACGAGCAGTACTTC.

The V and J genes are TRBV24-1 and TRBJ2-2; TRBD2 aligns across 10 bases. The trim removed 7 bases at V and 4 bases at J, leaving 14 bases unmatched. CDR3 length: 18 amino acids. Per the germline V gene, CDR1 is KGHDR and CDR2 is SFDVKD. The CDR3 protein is CATSSDSAGGPGTGELFF. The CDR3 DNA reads TGTGCCACCAGCTCTGACTCAGCGGGGGGGCCGGGCACCGGGGAGCTGTTTTTT.

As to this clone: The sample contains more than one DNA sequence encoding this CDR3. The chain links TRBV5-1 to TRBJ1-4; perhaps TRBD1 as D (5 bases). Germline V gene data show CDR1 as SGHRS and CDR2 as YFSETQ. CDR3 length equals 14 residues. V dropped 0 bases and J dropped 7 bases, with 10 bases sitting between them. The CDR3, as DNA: TGCGCCAGCAGCTTGGGCAGGGTGGGTGAAAAACTGTTTTTT. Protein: CASSLGRVGEKLFF. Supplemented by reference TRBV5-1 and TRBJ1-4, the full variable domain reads KAGVTQTPRYLIKTRGQQVTLSCSPISGHRSVSWYQQTPGQGLQFLFEYFSETQRNKGNFPGRFSGRQFSNSRSEMNVSTLELGDSALYLCASSLGRVGEKLFFGSGTQLSVL.